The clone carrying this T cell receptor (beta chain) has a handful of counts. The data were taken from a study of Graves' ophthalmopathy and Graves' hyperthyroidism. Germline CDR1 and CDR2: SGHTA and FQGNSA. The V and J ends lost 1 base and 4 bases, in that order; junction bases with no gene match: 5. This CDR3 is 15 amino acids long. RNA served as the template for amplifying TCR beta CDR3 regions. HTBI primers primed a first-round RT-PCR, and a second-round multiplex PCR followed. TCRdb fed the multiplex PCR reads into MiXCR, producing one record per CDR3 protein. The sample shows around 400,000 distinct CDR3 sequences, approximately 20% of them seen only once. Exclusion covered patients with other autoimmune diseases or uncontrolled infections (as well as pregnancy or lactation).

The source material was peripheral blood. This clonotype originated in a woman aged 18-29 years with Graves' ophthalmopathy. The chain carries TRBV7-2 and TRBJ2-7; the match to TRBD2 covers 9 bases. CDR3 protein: CASSLVWREGYEQYF. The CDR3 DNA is TGTGCCAGCAGCTTAGTGTGGCGGGAGGGGTACGAGCAGTACTTC.